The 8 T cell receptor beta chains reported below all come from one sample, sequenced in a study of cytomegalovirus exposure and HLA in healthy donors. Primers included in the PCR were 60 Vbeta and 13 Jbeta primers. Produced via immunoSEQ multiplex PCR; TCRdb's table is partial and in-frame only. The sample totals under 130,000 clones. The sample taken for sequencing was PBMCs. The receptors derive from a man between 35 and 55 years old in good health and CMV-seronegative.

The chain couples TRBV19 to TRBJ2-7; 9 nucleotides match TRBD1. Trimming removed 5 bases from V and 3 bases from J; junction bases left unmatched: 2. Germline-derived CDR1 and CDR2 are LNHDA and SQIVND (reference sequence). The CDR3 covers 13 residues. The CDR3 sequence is CASSGQGFYEQYF. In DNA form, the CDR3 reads TGTGCCAGTAGTGGACAGGGGTTCTACGAGCAGTACTTC.

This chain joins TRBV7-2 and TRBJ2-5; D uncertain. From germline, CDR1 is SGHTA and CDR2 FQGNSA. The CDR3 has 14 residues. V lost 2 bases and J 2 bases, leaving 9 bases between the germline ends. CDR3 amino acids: CASSLSHTQETQYF. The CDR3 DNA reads TGTGCCAGCAGCTTAAGTCACACGCAAGAGACCCAGTACTTC.

The CDR3 region is CASSLVGQGESQPQHF. The CDR3 DNA reads TGTGCCAGCAGCTTGGTTGGACAGGGGGAGAGTCAGCCCCAGCATTTT. The V gene is TRBV5-6, the J gene TRBJ1-5; 10 nucleotides line up with TRBD1. Looked up from germline, CDR1 is SGHDT and CDR2 is YYEEEE. This CDR3 is 16 amino acids long. J was trimmed by 6 bases and V by 0 bases; bases with no gene match: 6.

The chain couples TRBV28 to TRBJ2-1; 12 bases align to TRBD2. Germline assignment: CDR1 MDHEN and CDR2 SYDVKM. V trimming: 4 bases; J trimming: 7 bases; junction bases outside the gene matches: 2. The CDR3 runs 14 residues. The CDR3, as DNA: TGTGCCAGCAGTTCTAGCGGGGGGGCTAATGAGCAGTTCTTC. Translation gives CASSSSGGANEQFF.

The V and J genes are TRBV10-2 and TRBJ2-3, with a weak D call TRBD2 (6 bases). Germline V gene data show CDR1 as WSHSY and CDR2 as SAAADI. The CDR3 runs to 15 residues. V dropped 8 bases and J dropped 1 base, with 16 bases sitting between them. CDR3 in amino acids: CASQEGRAGTDTQYF. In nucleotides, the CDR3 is TGCGCCAGCCAGGAGGGGAGAGCTGGCACAGATACGCAGTATTTT.

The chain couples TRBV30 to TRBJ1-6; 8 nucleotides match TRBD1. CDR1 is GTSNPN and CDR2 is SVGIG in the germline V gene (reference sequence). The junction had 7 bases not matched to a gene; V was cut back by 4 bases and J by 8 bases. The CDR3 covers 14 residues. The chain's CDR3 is CAWTSKQGDSPLHF. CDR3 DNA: TGTGCCTGGACTTCGAAACAGGGGGATTCACCCCTCCACTTT.

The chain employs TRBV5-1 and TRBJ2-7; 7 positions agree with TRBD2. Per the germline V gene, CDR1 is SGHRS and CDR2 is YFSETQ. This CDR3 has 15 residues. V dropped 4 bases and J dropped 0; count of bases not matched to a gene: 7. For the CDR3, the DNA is TGCGCCAGCAGCCCGGGACTAAGCGGCTCCTACGAGCAGTACTTC. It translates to CASSPGLSGSYEQYF.

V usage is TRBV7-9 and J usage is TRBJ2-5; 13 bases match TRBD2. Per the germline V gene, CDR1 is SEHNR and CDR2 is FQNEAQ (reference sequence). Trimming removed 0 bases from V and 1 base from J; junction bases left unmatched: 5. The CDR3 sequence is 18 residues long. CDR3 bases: TGTGCCAGCAGCTTAGCTGCGACTAGCGGGGGGATCCAAGAGACCCAGTACTTC. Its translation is CASSLAATSGGIQETQYF.